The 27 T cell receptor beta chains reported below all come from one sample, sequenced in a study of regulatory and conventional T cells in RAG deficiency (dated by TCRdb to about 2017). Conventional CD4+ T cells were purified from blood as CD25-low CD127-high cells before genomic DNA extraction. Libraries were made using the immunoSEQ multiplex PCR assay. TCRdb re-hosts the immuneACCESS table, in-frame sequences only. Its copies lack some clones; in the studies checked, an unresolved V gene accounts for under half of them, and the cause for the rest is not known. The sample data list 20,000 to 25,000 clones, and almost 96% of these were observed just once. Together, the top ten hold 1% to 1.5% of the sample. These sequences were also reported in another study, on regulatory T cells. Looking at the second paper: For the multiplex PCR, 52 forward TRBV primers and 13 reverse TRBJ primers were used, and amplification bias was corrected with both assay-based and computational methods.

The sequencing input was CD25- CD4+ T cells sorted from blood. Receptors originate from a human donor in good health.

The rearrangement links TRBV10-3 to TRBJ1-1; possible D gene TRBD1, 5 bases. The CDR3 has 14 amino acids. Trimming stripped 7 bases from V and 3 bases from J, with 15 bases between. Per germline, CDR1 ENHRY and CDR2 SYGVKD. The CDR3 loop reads CAINQGGSDTEAFF. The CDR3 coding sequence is TGTGCCATCAATCAGGGAGGGTCAGACACTGAAGCTTTCTTT.

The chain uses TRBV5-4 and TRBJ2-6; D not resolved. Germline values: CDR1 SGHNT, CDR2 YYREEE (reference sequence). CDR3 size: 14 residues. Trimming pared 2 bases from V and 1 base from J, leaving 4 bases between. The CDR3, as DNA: TGTGCCAGCAGCTTTTCGTCTGGGGCCAACGTCCTGACTTTC. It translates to CASSFSSGANVLTF.

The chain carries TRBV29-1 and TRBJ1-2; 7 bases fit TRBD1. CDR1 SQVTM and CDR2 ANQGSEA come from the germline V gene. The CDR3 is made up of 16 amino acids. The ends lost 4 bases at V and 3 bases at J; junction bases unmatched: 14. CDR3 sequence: CSVGLETGTWYYGYTF. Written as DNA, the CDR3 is TGCAGCGTTGGTCTAGAGACAGGGACTTGGTACTATGGCTACACCTTC.

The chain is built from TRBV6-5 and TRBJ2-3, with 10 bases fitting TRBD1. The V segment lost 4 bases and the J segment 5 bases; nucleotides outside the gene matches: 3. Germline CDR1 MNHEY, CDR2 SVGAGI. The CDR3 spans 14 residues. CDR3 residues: CASSSGQGGDTQYF. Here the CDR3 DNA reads TGTGCCAGCAGTTCCGGACAGGGGGGAGATACGCAGTATTTT.

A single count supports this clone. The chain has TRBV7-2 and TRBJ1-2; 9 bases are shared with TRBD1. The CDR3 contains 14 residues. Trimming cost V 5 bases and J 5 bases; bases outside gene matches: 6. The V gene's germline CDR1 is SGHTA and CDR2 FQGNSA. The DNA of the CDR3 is TGTGCCAGCAGCCCGAAAGGGACAGGGTATGGCTACACCTTC. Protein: CASSPKGTGYGYTF.

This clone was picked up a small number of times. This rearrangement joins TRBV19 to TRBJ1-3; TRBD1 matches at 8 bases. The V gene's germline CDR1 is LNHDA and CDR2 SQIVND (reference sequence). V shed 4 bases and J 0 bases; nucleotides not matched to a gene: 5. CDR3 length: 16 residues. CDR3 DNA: TGTGCCAGTAGTAAAGGGGACAGGACCTCTGGAAACACCATATATTTT. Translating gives CASSKGDRTSGNTIYF.

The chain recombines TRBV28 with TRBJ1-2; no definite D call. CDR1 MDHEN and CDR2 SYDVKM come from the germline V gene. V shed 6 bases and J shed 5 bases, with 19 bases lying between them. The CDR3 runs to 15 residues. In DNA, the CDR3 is TGTGCCAGCAGCCGCGTAGGAGAAGACTATTATGGCTACACCTTC. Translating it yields CASSRVGEDYYGYTF.

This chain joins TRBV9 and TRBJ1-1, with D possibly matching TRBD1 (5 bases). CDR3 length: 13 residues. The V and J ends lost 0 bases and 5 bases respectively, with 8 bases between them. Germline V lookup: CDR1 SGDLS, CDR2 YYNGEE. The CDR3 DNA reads TGTGCCAGCAGCGTAGAGGGGTGGACTGAAGCTTTCTTT. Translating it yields CASSVEGWTEAFF.

The CDR3 nucleotides read TGTGCCAGCAGTCGGAGGATACAGAGCACAGATACGCAGTATTTT. Translated: CASSRRIQSTDTQYF. The V gene is TRBV11-2, the J gene TRBJ2-3; a possible D gene is TRBD2 (5 bases). Trimming shortened V by 6 bases and J by 0 bases, and 13 bases separated the two germline ends. Germline V CDR1 and CDR2: SGHAT, FQNNGV. This CDR3 has 15 residues. The full variable domain, with the rest looked up from reference TRBV11-2 and TRBJ2-3, is EAGVAQSPRYKIIEKRQSVAFWCNPISGHATLYWYQQILGQGPKLLIQFQNNGVVDDSQLPKDRFSAERLKGVDSTLKIQPAKLEDSAVYLCASSRRIQSTDTQYFGPGTRLTVL.

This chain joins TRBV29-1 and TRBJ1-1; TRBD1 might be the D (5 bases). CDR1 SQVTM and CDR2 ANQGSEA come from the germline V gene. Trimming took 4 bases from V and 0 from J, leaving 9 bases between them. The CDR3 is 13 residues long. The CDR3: CSVVSGLNTEAFF. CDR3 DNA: TGCAGCGTTGTTTCAGGGTTGAACACTGAAGCTTTCTTT.

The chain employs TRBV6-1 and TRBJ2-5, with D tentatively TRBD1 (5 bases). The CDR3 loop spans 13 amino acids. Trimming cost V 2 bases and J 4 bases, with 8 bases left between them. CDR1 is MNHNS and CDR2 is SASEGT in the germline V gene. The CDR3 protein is CASSERGRETQYF. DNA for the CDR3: TGTGCCAGCAGTGAAAGGGGTAGAGAGACCCAGTACTTC.

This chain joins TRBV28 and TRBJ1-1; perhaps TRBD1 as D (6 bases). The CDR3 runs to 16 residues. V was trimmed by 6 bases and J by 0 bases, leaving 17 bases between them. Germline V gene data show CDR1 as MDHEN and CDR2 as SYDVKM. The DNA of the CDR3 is TGTGCCAGCAGCCCTACCGCAGGGGCCTTGAACACTGAAGCTTTCTTT. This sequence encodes CASSPTAGALNTEAFF.

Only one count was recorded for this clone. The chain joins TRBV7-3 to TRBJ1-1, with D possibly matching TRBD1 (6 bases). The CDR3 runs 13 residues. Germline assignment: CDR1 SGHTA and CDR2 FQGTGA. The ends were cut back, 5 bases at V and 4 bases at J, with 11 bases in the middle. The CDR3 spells CASSVQGGTEAFF. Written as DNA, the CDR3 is TGTGCCAGCAGCGTACAGGGCGGCACTGAAGCTTTCTTT.

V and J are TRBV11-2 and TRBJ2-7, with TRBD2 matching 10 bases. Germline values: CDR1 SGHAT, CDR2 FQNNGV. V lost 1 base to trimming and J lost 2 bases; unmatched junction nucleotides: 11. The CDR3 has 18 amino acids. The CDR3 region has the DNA TGTGCCAGCAGCTTAGGATGGATGCTAGCGGGGGCGACCTACGAGCAGTACTTC. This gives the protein CASSLGWMLAGATYEQYF.

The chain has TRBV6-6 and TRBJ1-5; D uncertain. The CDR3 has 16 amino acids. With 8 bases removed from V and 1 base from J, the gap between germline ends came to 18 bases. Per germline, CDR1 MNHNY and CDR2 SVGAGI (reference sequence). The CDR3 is CASARAARGSNQPQHF. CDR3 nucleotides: TGTGCCAGCGCGAGGGCCGCTCGAGGGAGCAATCAGCCCCAGCATTTT.

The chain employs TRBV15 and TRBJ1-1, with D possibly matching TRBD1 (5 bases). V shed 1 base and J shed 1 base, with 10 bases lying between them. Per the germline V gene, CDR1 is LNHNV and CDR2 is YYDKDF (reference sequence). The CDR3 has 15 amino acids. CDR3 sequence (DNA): TGTGCCACCAGCAGAGCAGGGTTCCGGAACACTGAAGCTTTCTTT. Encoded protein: CATSRAGFRNTEAFF.

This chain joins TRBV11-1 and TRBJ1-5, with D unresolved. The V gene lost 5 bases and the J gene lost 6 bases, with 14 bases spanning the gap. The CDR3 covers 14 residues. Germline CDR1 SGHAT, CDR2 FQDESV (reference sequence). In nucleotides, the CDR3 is TGTGCCAGCAGCCCGGACCCCGGGAGTCAGCCCCAGCATTTT. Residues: CASSPDPGSQPQHF.

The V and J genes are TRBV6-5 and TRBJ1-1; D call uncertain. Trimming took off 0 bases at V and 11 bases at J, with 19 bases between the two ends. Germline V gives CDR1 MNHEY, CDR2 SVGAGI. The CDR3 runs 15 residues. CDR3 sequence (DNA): TGTGCCAGCAGTTACTCCCAGGTTGCGTGGGTCGTGGCTTTCTTT. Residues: CASSYSQVAWVVAFF.

CDR3 residues: CASSLDGIGGYTF. As DNA, the CDR3 is TGTGCCAGCAGCTTAGACGGGATCGGTGGCTACACCTTC. The V and J genes are TRBV7-9 and TRBJ1-2, with D hard to call. The V and J ends lost 1 base and 7 bases respectively, with 10 bases between them. Germline CDR1 and CDR2: SEHNR and FQNEAQ (reference sequence). This CDR3 contains 13 residues.

The CDR3 sequence is CASSPWPFRNTIYF. In nucleotides, the CDR3 is TGTGCCAGCAGCCCCTGGCCATTTAGAAACACCATATATTTT. The rearrangement uses TRBV7-6 and TRBJ1-3, with D hard to call. Trimming stripped 5 bases from V and 5 bases from J, with 13 bases between. This CDR3 is built from 14 residues. Looked up from germline, CDR1 is SGHVS and CDR2 is FNYEAQ.

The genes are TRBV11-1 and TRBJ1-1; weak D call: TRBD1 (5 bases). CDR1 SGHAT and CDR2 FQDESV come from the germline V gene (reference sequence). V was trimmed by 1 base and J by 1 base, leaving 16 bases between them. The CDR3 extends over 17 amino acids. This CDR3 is CASSLVVTRTPNTEAFF. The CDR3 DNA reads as TGTGCCAGCAGCTTAGTTGTGACTCGGACACCGAACACTGAAGCTTTCTTT.

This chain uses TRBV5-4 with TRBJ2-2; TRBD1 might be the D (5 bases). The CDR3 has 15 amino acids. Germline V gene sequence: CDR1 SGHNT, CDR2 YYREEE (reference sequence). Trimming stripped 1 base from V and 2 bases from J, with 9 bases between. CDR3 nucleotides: TGTGCCAGCAGCTTGAGCCAGGGAAACACCGGGGAGCTGTTTTTT. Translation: CASSLSQGNTGELFF. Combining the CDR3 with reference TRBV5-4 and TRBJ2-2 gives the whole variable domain ETGVTQSPTHLIKTRGQQVTLRCSSQSGHNTVSWYQQALGQGPQFIFQYYREEENGRGNFPPRFSGLQFPNYSSELNVNALELDDSALYLCASSLSQGNTGELFFGEGSRLTVL.

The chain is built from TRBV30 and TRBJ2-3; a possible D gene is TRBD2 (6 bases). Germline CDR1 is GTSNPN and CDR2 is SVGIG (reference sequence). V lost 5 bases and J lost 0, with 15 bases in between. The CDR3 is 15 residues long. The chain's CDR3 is CAWAQGLGSTDTQYF. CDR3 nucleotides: TGTGCCTGGGCCCAGGGACTGGGAAGCACAGATACGCAGTATTTT.

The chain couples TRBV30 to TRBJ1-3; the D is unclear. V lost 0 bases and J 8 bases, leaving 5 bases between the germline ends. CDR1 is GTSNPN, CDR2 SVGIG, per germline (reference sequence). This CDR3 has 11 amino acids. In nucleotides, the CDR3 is TGTGCCTGGAGTGTAACGGACACCATATATTTT. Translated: CAWSVTDTIYF.

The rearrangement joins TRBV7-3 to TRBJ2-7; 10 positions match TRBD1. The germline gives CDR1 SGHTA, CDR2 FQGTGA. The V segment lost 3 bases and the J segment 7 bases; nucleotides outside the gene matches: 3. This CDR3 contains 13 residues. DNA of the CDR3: TGTGCCAGCAGCTTCGGGACAGGGGATGAGCAGTACTTC. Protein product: CASSFGTGDEQYF.

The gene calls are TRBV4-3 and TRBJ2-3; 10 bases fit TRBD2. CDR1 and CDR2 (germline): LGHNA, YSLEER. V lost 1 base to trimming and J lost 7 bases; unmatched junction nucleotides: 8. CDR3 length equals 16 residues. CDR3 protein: CASSQVKRGGPNTQYF. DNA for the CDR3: TGCGCCAGCAGCCAAGTCAAGCGGGGGGGCCCGAATACGCAGTATTTT.

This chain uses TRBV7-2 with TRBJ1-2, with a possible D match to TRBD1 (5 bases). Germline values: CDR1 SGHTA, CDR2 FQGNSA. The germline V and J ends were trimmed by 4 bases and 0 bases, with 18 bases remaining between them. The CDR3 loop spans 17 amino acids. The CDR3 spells CASSSAYGRGSNYGYTF. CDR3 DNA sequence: TGTGCCAGCAGCTCCGCCTACGGTAGGGGCTCTAACTATGGCTACACCTTC.